Shown below are 8 T cell receptor beta chains from a single sample sequenced in a study of T cell changes during pregnancy in multiple sclerosis. Libraries were prepared by immunoSEQ multiplex PCR; TCRdb keeps only in-frame clonotypes and omits some of them. Here the sample spans 75,000 to 95,000 clones, approximately 93% being singletons. The source was peripheral blood, collected in the second trimester of pregnancy. These receptor sequences come from a female donor with multiple sclerosis, enrolled in a pregnancy study.

This clone was counted only a few times. The chain couples TRBV5-1 to TRBJ1-6; unclear D gene. This CDR3 is 15 amino acids long. From germline, CDR1 is SGHRS and CDR2 YFSETQ. Trimming stripped 8 bases from V and 7 bases from J, with 19 bases between. The CDR3 DNA is TGCGCCAGGGGGAGAGGACTCTTGCCCAATTCACCCCTCCACTTT. As protein: CARGRGLLPNSPLHF.

The V gene is TRBV7-9, the J gene TRBJ1-4, with 7 bases lining up with TRBD1. Germline V gives CDR1 SEHNR, CDR2 FQNEAQ (reference sequence). CDR3 size: 15 residues. V gave up 5 bases and J gave up 5 bases; unmatched junction bases: 8. The CDR3 DNA reads as TGTGCCAGCAGCCTCGAGACAGGGACAAATGAAAAACTGTTTTTT. This codes for CASSLETGTNEKLFF.

Written as DNA, the CDR3 is TGTGCCAGCAGTGAAGCGGGCAGGAGCAATCAGCCCCAGCATTTT. It encodes CASSEAGRSNQPQHF. The chain employs TRBV2 and TRBJ1-5; no reliable D call. Germline V lookup: CDR1 SNHLY, CDR2 FYNNEI. V gave up 0 bases and J gave up 1 base, with 7 bases separating them. This CDR3 has 15 residues.

V usage is TRBV25-1 and J usage is TRBJ2-7; TRBD2 matches at 9 bases. The J segment lost 4 bases and the V segment lost 2 bases, leaving 3 bases of the junction unmatched. Germline CDR1 is MGHDK and CDR2 is SYGVNS. There are 14 residues in the CDR3. CDR3 bases: TGTGCCAGCAGTGAACTTAGCGGGGGTTACGAGCAGTACTTC. Residues: CASSELSGGYEQYF.

V and J are TRBV5-8 and TRBJ1-1; 9 bases fit TRBD1. Trimming removed 2 bases from V and 6 bases from J; junction bases left unmatched: 11. This CDR3 is built from 16 residues. Germline lookup yields CDR1 SGHTS and CDR2 YDEGEE. CDR3 DNA sequence: TGTGCCAGCAGCTTTCGGGGGACAGGGAGGGTCCCTGAAGCTTTCTTT. This sequence encodes CASSFRGTGRVPEAFF. The full variable domain, its missing parts supplied by reference TRBV5-8 and TRBJ1-1, is EAGVTQSPTHLIKTRGQQATLRCSPISGHTSVYWYQQALGLGLQFLLWYDEGEERNRGNFPPRFSGRQFPNYSSELNVNALELEDSALYLCASSFRGTGRVPEAFFGQGTRLTVV.

The chain employs TRBV27 and TRBJ2-1, with D perhaps matching TRBD2 (5 bases). This CDR3 contains 15 residues. Germline V gene lookup returns CDR1 MNHEY and CDR2 SMNVEV (reference sequence). V lost 10 bases to trimming and J lost 6 bases, with 22 bases between them. DNA for the CDR3: TGTGCCACCACCCTGGACTCCAGATTAATCAATGAGCAGTTCTTC. Protein product: CATTLDSRLINEQFF.

This chain joins TRBV10-3 and TRBJ2-7; 8 nucleotides match TRBD1. This CDR3 contains 15 residues. After removal of 7 bases from V and 3 bases from J, the junction contained 11 bases not matched to a gene. Germline CDR1 and CDR2: ENHRY and SYGVKD. CDR3 sequence (DNA): TGTGCCATCACTGACAGGGGTGGCCTGATCTACGAGCAGTACTTC. Translation gives CAITDRGGLIYEQYF.

V is TRBV21-1 and J is TRBJ1-2; the table names TRBD1, a call not compared with the DNA. TRBV21-1 is listed as a pseudogene. The length of the CDR3 is 16 residues. CDR3 in amino acids: CASSNRGQGLWSGYTF. The CDR3 DNA follows: TGTGCCAGCAGCAACAGGGGGCAGGGGCTATGGAGCGGCTACACCTTC.